These 32 T cell receptor beta chains share one sample of origin, sequenced in a study of technical replicates of blood from a few donors. Assay used: immunoSEQ multiplex PCR; TCRdb lists only in-frame clones, some missing. The table has 80,000 to 95,000 clones, roughly 96% seen once. The specimen was T cells isolated from PBMCs. The source of these receptors is a human donor in good health.

The genes are TRBV5-6 and TRBJ1-2, with D hard to call. Germline assignment: CDR1 SGHDT and CDR2 YYEEEE. The CDR3 is made up of 17 amino acids. V shed 0 bases and J shed 2 bases, with 17 bases lying between them. CDR3 nucleotide sequence: TGTGCCAGCAGCTTGGCCGGATACAGTTTCTCCAACTATGGCTACACCTTC. Translated, it gives CASSLAGYSFSNYGYTF.

This clone is a singleton in its sample. V gene TRBV7-2 combines with J gene TRBJ2-5; a weak D match, TRBD2 (6 bases). Germline CDR1 reads SGHTA; CDR2 reads FQGNSA. Trimming left V 3 bases short and J 0 bases short, with 11 bases between. The CDR3 runs to 15 residues. CDR3 DNA: TGTGCCAGCAGCTTTAGCGGAGGGTACCAAGAGACCCAGTACTTC. Residues: CASSFSGGYQETQYF.

This chain uses TRBV7-9 with TRBJ2-2, with 13 positions matching TRBD2. Germline assignment: CDR1 SEHNR and CDR2 FQNEAQ (reference sequence). CDR3 length: 16 amino acids. The J segment lost 6 bases and the V segment lost 4 bases, leaving 5 bases of the junction unmatched. CDR3 nucleotide sequence: TGTGCCAGCAGCTCGAGGACTAGCGGGAGTTCCGGGGAGCTGTTTTTT. Its translation: CASSSRTSGSSGELFF. Full variable domain (missing parts from reference TRBV7-9 and TRBJ2-2): DTGVSQNPRHKITKRGQNVTFRCDPISEHNRLYWYRQTLGQGPEFLTYFQNEAQLEKSRLLSDRFSAERPKGSFSTLEIQRTEQGDSAMYLCASSSRTSGSSGELFFGEGSRLTVL.

The genes are TRBV13 and TRBJ2-7; TRBD2 matches at 14 bases. V lost 5 bases, J lost 3 bases, and 6 bases stayed unmatched. Germline CDR1 and CDR2: PRHDT and FYEKMQ (reference sequence). The CDR3 is made up of 16 amino acids. CDR3 nucleotide sequence: TGTGCCAGCAGCACGGGACTAGCGGGAGTGGTCTACGAGCAGTACTTC. This translates into CASSTGLAGVVYEQYF.

This clone has just a few counts. The chain employs TRBV19 and TRBJ1-1; D not certain. V shed 8 bases and J shed 0 bases, with 13 bases lying between them. Germline assignment: CDR1 LNHDA and CDR2 SQIVND (reference sequence). The length of the CDR3 is 14 residues. The CDR3 sequence is CASLKEGMNTEAFF. The CDR3 coding sequence is TGTGCCAGTCTGAAGGAGGGAATGAACACTGAAGCTTTCTTT.

The chain carries TRBV6-1 and TRBJ2-6; no firm D call. The CDR3 is made up of 15 amino acids. From germline, CDR1 is MNHNS and CDR2 SASEGT. Trimming removed 8 bases from V and 1 base from J, with 12 bases in between. The CDR3 sequence is CASSPQVSGANVLTF. Written as DNA, the CDR3 is TGTGCCAGCTCTCCCCAGGTTTCTGGGGCCAACGTCCTGACTTTC.

This chain uses TRBV28 with TRBJ2-1, with D possibly TRBD2 on 5 matching bases. The germline V gene encodes CDR1 MDHEN and CDR2 SYDVKM. The CDR3 sequence is 16 residues long. V lost 2 bases to trimming and J lost 6 bases, with 17 bases between them. CDR3 nucleotide sequence: TGTGCCAGCAGTTTACCCGACGGCGGGCAATTCAATGAGCAGTTCTTC. This encodes CASSLPDGGQFNEQFF.

The chain links TRBV18 to TRBJ1-2, with TRBD1 matching over 11 bases. The trim removed 3 bases at V and 5 bases at J, leaving 8 bases unmatched. Germline V gene sequence: CDR1 KGHSH, CDR2 LQKENI. The CDR3 length is 16 residues. CDR3: CASSPSVDRGRYGYTF. The CDR3 DNA reads as TGTGCCAGCTCACCTTCCGTGGACAGGGGGCGGTATGGCTACACCTTC.

The rearrangement links TRBV28 to TRBJ1-1; D is perhaps TRBD1 (5 bases). V lost 3 bases and J 3 bases, leaving 11 bases between the germline ends. Germline V gene sequence: CDR1 MDHEN, CDR2 SYDVKM. This CDR3 has 14 residues. The CDR3 region has the DNA TGTGCCAGCAGTTTGGGGGGGACGGACACTGAAGCTTTCTTT. Residues: CASSLGGTDTEAFF.

V and J are TRBV10-1 and TRBJ2-1; tentatively, D is TRBD2 (6 bases). Germline CDR1 reads WNHNN; CDR2 reads SYGVQD (reference sequence). Trimming took 3 bases from V and 7 from J, leaving 7 bases between them. The CDR3 length is 12 residues. The CDR3 DNA follows: TGCGCCAGCAGTGACGGAGGGAATGAGCAGTTCTTC. This sequence encodes CASSDGGNEQFF.

This chain joins TRBV19 and TRBJ2-2; perhaps TRBD1 as D (5 bases). Trimming took off 3 bases at V and 4 bases at J, with 12 bases between the two ends. The CDR3 runs to 15 residues. CDR1 is LNHDA, CDR2 SQIVND, per germline (reference sequence). This CDR3 is CASSMGPGSTGELFF. The CDR3, as DNA: TGTGCCAGTAGTATGGGGCCAGGGTCCACCGGGGAGCTGTTTTTT.

This clone was detected only once. The J gene is TRBJ2-5, the V gene TRBV5-5; 9 positions agree with TRBD1. The CDR3 is 14 amino acids. V was clipped by 5 bases and J by 4 bases; unmatched bases: 6. CDR1 and CDR2 (germline): SGHKS, YYEKEE (reference sequence). In DNA, the CDR3 is TGTGCCAGCAGTCCCGGACAGGGGACAGAGACCCAGTACTTC. Its protein is CASSPGQGTETQYF. Filled out from reference TRBV5-5 and TRBJ2-5, the complete variable domain reads DAGVTQSPTHLIKTRGQQVTLRCSPISGHKSVSWYQQVLGQGPQFIFQYYEKEERGRGNFPDRFSARQFPNYSSELNVNALLLGDSALYLCASSPGQGTETQYFGPGTRLLVL.

The chain is built from TRBV14 and TRBJ2-7, with D hard to call. The CDR3 covers 17 residues. The V gene's germline CDR1 is SGHDN and CDR2 FVKESK. With 2 bases removed from V and 0 bases from J, the gap between germline ends came to 17 bases. CDR3 DNA sequence: TGTGCCAGCAGCCAAATTTACAGCCAGTTCAACTCCTACGAGCAGTACTTC. It yields the protein CASSQIYSQFNSYEQYF.

This sequence joins TRBV6-6 and TRBJ2-7, with 9 bases matching TRBD1. Germline trimming cut 5 bases from V and 6 bases from J; bases unmatched to any gene: 2. Germline CDR1 is MNHNY and CDR2 is SVGAGI (reference sequence). The CDR3 totals 12 residues. For the CDR3, the DNA is TGTGCCAGCAGTGGACAGGGGCGCGAGCAGTACTTC. Amino acids: CASSGQGREQYF.

The chain couples TRBV28 to TRBJ1-2; 9 bases match TRBD1. The CDR3 sequence is 12 residues long. Germline V gives CDR1 MDHEN, CDR2 SYDVKM. The trim removed 4 bases at V and 8 bases at J, leaving 2 bases unmatched. CDR3 nucleotide sequence: TGTGCCAGCAGTTACAGGGGGCTAGGCTACACCTTC. Its translation is CASSYRGLGYTF.

This clone was observed a few times. The J gene is TRBJ2-7, the V gene TRBV4-2; 7 nucleotides match TRBD1. This CDR3 has 15 amino acids. With V trimmed by 1 base and J by 7 bases, 10 bases remained unmatched. Looked up from germline, CDR1 is LGHNA and CDR2 is YNFKEQ. The DNA for the CDR3 is TGTGCCAGCAGCCAAGTGACGAGGGGGCACGGGGAGCAGTACTTC. Translated, it gives CASSQVTRGHGEQYF.

The gene calls are TRBV4-1 and TRBJ2-3; D unclear. CDR3 length: 17 amino acids. Deletions cut 3 bases from V and 6 bases from J, with 22 bases between. The V gene's germline CDR1 is MGHRA and CDR2 YSYEKL. The CDR3 here is CASSHYTRPSGTDTQYF. Written as DNA, the CDR3 is TGCGCCAGCAGCCATTATACACGACCCTCGGGTACTGATACGCAGTATTTT.

The chain links TRBV5-6 to TRBJ2-6, with a tentative D call TRBD1 (6 bases). Germline assignment: CDR1 SGHDT and CDR2 YYEEEE. The CDR3 covers 17 residues. The ends were cut back, 4 bases at V and 0 bases at J, with 14 bases in the middle. The CDR3 coding sequence is TGTGCCAGCAGCCCTCTCGGACAGCTCTCTGGGGCCAACGTCCTGACTTTC. It is translated as CASSPLGQLSGANVLTF.

J is TRBJ2-1 and V is TRBV2, with TRBD2 matching over 9 bases. Germline CDR1 is SNHLY and CDR2 is FYNNEI. The CDR3 spans 14 residues. V shed 5 bases, J shed 8 bases, and the junction held 7 bases outside the gene matches. CDR3 residues: CASSWLAGLDEQFF. CDR3 nucleotides: TGTGCCAGCAGTTGGCTAGCGGGACTAGATGAGCAGTTCTTC. The complete variable domain, with remaining parts taken from reference TRBV2 and TRBJ2-1, reads EPEVTQTPSHQVTQMGQEVILRCVPISNHLYFYWYRQILGQKVEFLVSFYNNEISEKSEIFDDQFSVERPDGSNFTLKIRSTKLEDSAMYFCASSWLAGLDEQFFGPGTRLTVL.

The rearrangement uses TRBV7-9 and TRBJ2-7; 9 nucleotides agree with TRBD1. CDR3 length: 16 amino acids. The V and J ends lost 5 bases and 3 bases, in that order; junction bases with no gene match: 11. Germline V gene data show CDR1 as SEHNR and CDR2 as FQNEAQ (reference sequence). The CDR3 coding sequence is TGTGCCAGCAGCCCATTTACCGGGACAGGGAACTACGAGCAGTACTTC. Its translation: CASSPFTGTGNYEQYF.

This chain links TRBV9 with TRBJ2-2; D perhaps matches TRBD1 (6 bases). Trimming stripped 0 bases from V and 6 bases from J, with 15 bases between. Germline CDR1 and CDR2: SGDLS and YYNGEE. CDR3 length: 16 residues. The CDR3 reads CASSVEGGPLAGELFF. CDR3 nucleotide sequence: TGTGCCAGCAGCGTAGAAGGGGGTCCACTTGCCGGGGAGCTGTTTTTT.

The chain combines TRBV5-1 with TRBJ2-1; 9 bases are shared with TRBD2. The CDR3 extends over 15 amino acids. V was pared by 7 bases and J by 5 bases, with 10 bases of the junction left unmatched. Germline V lookup: CDR1 SGHRS, CDR2 YFSETQ. DNA of the CDR3: TGCGCCAGCTCACAAGGGGTAGCGGGAGACAATGAGCAGTTCTTC. It is translated as CASSQGVAGDNEQFF.

The V call is TRBV10-3, the J call TRBJ2-6; a weak D match, TRBD1 (6 bases). The germline V gene encodes CDR1 ENHRY and CDR2 SYGVKD. V lost 8 bases, J lost 2 bases, and 16 bases lay in between. This CDR3 has 16 amino acids. The CDR3 DNA follows: TGTGCCATCCCAAATGAGGGGGAAGCTGGGGCCAACGTCCTGACTTTC. It encodes CAIPNEGEAGANVLTF.

This chain connects TRBV28 to TRBJ1-2; D perhaps matches TRBD1 (6 bases). The germline V gene has CDR1 MDHEN and CDR2 SYDVKM. The CDR3 length is 15 residues. Deletions cut 2 bases from V and 1 base from J, with 11 bases between. The DNA of the CDR3 is TGTGCCAGCAGTTTAGTGGACAGAAATAACTATGGCTACACCTTC. Translating it yields CASSLVDRNNYGYTF.

This chain connects TRBV11-3 to TRBJ2-7; the D gene is possibly TRBD2 (6 bases). Deletions cut 5 bases from V and 3 bases from J, with 11 bases between. CDR3 length: 13 amino acids. Germline-derived CDR1 and CDR2 are SGHNT and YENEEA. The CDR3 here is CASSLALGYEQYF. CDR3 coding DNA: TGTGCCAGCAGCCTAGCGCTAGGCTACGAGCAGTACTTC.

The chain carries TRBV6-1 and TRBJ1-2, with TRBD1 matching 8 bases. Looked up from germline, CDR1 is MNHNS and CDR2 is SASEGT. The J segment lost 3 bases and the V segment lost 6 bases, leaving 6 bases of the junction unmatched. The CDR3 has 14 amino acids. The CDR3 sequence is CASSDPDRDYGYTF. The CDR3 region has the DNA TGTGCCAGCAGCGACCCGGACAGGGACTATGGCTACACCTTC.

The chain couples TRBV10-2 to TRBJ2-3; D is perhaps TRBD1 (6 bases). The germline V gene encodes CDR1 WSHSY and CDR2 SAAADI. This CDR3 has 15 residues. Deletions cut 5 bases from V and 1 base from J, with 13 bases between. This CDR3 reads CASSQGPWGTDTQYF. As DNA, the CDR3 is TGCGCCAGCAGTCAGGGGCCCTGGGGCACAGATACGCAGTATTTT.

In DNA, the CDR3 is TGTGCCAGTAGTTGGCCGTCGCTCGGGAACACCATATATTTT. Translating gives CASSWPSLGNTIYF. This sequence joins TRBV19 and TRBJ1-3, with D hard to call. The CDR3 covers 14 residues. Germline V gene sequence: CDR1 LNHDA, CDR2 SQIVND (reference sequence). V was cut by 5 bases and J by 7 bases, with 15 bases left in between.

The chain couples TRBV6-5 to TRBJ2-3; D not resolved. Germline V lookup: CDR1 MNHEY, CDR2 SVGAGI. V lost 2 bases and J 3 bases, leaving 12 bases between the germline ends. The CDR3 runs 15 residues. CDR3 sequence (DNA): TGTGCCAGCAGTTACAGCCGTTATCTGACAGATACGCAGTATTTT. This encodes CASSYSRYLTDTQYF.

J is TRBJ1-1 and V is TRBV7-9, with 7 bases identical to TRBD1. The CDR3 covers 15 residues. Germline assignment: CDR1 SEHNR and CDR2 FQNEAQ (reference sequence). J gave up 1 base and V 3 bases, and 5 bases lay outside the gene matches. CDR3 sequence (DNA): TGTGCCAGCAGCTTCCCGACAGGGAAGAACACTGAAGCTTTCTTT. Translating gives CASSFPTGKNTEAFF.

The rearrangement links TRBV27 to TRBJ2-3, with D tentatively TRBD2 (6 bases). This CDR3 contains 17 residues. Germline V gene lookup returns CDR1 MNHEY and CDR2 SMNVEV (reference sequence). V was clipped by 2 bases and J by 0 bases, with 15 bases between them. The CDR3 region has the DNA TGTGCCAGCAGTTTAGGTTATAGGAGGGCGAGCACAGATACGCAGTATTTT. Translation gives CASSLGYRRASTDTQYF.

The chain joins TRBV9 to TRBJ2-7; no definite D call. The CDR3 loop spans 12 amino acids. The V end lost 3 bases, the J end lost 1 base, and 5 bases lay between the germline ends. Germline-derived CDR1 and CDR2 are SGDLS and YYNGEE. CDR3 in DNA: TGTGCCAGCAGCGACGGGTCCTACGAGCAGTACTTC. Its translation is CASSDGSYEQYF.